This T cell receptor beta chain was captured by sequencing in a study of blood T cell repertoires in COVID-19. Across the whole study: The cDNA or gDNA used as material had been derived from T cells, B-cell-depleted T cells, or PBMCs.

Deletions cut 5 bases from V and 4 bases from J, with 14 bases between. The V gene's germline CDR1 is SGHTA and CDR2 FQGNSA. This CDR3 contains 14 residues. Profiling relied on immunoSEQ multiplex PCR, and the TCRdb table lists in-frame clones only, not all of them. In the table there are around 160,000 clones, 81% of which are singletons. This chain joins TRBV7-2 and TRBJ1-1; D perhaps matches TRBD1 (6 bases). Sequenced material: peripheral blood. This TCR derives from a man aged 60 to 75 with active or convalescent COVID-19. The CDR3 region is CASSVQGGTTEAFF. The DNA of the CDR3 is TGTGCCAGCAGCGTACAGGGAGGGACCACTGAAGCTTTCTTT.